The T cell receptor (beta chain) described here comes from a study of cytomegalovirus exposure and HLA in healthy donors (TCRdb year 2017). About the study as a whole: An earlier analysis of approximately 640 of the donors reported 250 to 300 Gb of sequence data and around 120 million unique TCR beta sequences from roughly 180 million T cells. An early release covering more than 500 HLA-typed donors comprised around 300 gigabases of sequencing data and around 80 million unique TCR sequences. Of the 300 to 500 genotyped donors, 75% to 85% were placed in the genetic ancestry cluster associated with self-reported Caucasian donors. The study was designed to test whether signatures of past pathogen exposure could be identified by cataloging public T cell receptors. The study profiled the T cell repertoires of 550 to 700 subjects by immunosequencing and related them to cytomegalovirus serostatus. Along with the approximately 700-subject first cohort, a separate validation cohort of over a hundred different subjects was used. To predict cytomegalovirus infection status, the study combined high-throughput TCR immunosequencing, statistical association of individual TCRs with disease status, and machine learning. In a later analysis, previously published TCR beta repertoires from roughly 710 donors were re-analyzed and high-resolution HLA genotyping was added so that TCR occurrence patterns could be studied. The later analysis used no new phenotypic data to find candidate immune exposures, relying instead on TCR beta sequences and their occurrence across donors. An earlier analysis of 500 to 650 of the donors applied high-throughput TCR beta sequencing to assess whether each TCR beta V gene segment acted as functional or pseudogenic. Donor age, sex, ethnicity and CMV serostatus were collected together with the repertoire data. A later genetic analysis took genome-wide SNP genotypes for about 55% of the roughly 700 donors and used that subset as a discovery cohort. All discovery cohort repertoires had been generated using a single sequencing platform. HLA typing covered class I and class II loci at four-digit resolution. Typing coverage differed by locus: A, B, C, DRB1 and DQB1 were typed in roughly 620-630 donors, DQA1 in about 510, DPA1 in 600 to 610, and DPB1 in approximately 450. Because of strong linkage in the cohort, roughly five DR-DQ haplotypes were treated as single units for association and clustering. Among 300 to 500 genotyped donors of the cohort, an average of roughly 230,000 unique TCR beta nucleotide sequences was sequenced per donor, of which roughly 17% were non-productive.

Libraries were prepared through the immunoSEQ multiplex PCR assay. The multiplex PCR relied on a mix of 60 forward primers for TCR Vbeta segments and 13 reverse primers for TCR Jbeta segments. Amplification of the CDR3 region of rearranged TCR beta genes was performed with a multiplex PCR assay on genomic DNA. The amplified TCR beta libraries were sequenced on the Illumina HiSeq System as 87-base-pair reads. As for the original processing: A later analysis tallied roughly 76 million unique TCR beta chains across the 600 to 700 repertoires, and approximately 9.9 million of those chains were shared by two or more donors. Raw reads were error-corrected and collapsed into unique sequences by a nearest-neighbor algorithm in which closely related sequences were merged to remove PCR and sequencing errors. Alignment of CDR3 sequences to IMGT reference sequences was used to assign V, D and J gene segments. For a sequence to be retained, at least a six-nucleotide match to both a V gene segment and a J gene segment was required. Rearrangements were called productive when the CDR3 lacked stop codons and stayed in frame with V and J; all others were non-productive. CDR3 was defined according to IMGT convention as the region running from the second conserved V-encoded cysteine to the conserved J-encoded phenylalanine. The earlier analysis of about 610 of the donors excluded any sequence lacking an unambiguous match to a single V gene segment. An earlier analysis of 500 to 600 of the donors classified V segments as functional when productive rearrangements were above 56.7% and as segregating when the standard deviation between donors was above 5%. A statistical classification framework was built for diagnosing cytomegalovirus status from the catalog of TCR beta chain sequences. V and J gene assignment, in a later analysis, came from comparing TCR nucleotide sequences with IMGT/GENE-DB human TR gene sequences. Using the TCRdist pipeline, a later analysis assigned CDR3 sequences along with most-parsimonious VDJ recombination scenarios. In a later analysis, each TCR beta chain was defined by its CDR3 amino acid sequence together with its V-gene family, and reads without a unique V-gene family were excluded. In a later analysis, around 600 highly shared, low-generation-probability nucleotide sequences were removed to address suspected cross-contamination and a sequencing artifact. A later analysis calculated a clonal expansion index for each public chain from normalized within-repertoire ranks of inferred template counts. Generation probabilities in a later analysis came from a VDJ recombination model fitted to out-of-frame rearrangements, and those results were checked against IGoR. A later analysis scored TCR-TCR, TCR-HLA and TCR-CMV co-occurrence with hypergeometric tests, applying a repertoire-size bias correction to TCR pairs. A later analysis estimated false discovery rates by permuting HLA or CMV assignments 20 times. In a later analysis, co-occurring TCRs were grouped using DBSCAN, and TCRdist sequence similarity was added for clustering within HLA-allele-positive subsets. For co-occurrence clustering, repertoires with fewer than 30,000 or more than 120,000 public chains were excluded, along with roughly 5 repertoires with anomalous nucleotide sharing. TCRdb retrieved this table from immuneACCESS and kept in-frame rearrangements only. Not all clones are present; in checked studies, unresolved V genes account for under half, and no reason is known for the remainder. V and J calls plus clone size are reproduced from that table; the DNA served to infer D and trimming. The sample table contains approximately 200,000 clones; only one count was recorded for roughly 80% of them. Approximately 6% of the sample lies in the top ten.

The cohort was made up of approximately 670 healthy bone marrow donors. At the time of sampling, all cohort members were nominally healthy, though unrecorded immune exposures were likely present. The donor was CMV seropositive and belonged to the group of 250 to 300 seropositive cohort members. Each donor provided a peripheral blood sample, and peripheral blood mononuclear cells were used for TCR beta sequencing. The Qiagen DNeasy Blood Extraction Kit was used to extract genomic DNA from the blood cell samples. Beyond this particular receptor, the publication reports: The earlier analysis of almost 600 of the donors excluded approximately 17 rarely observed V segments, including chromosome 9 orphons, because counts were too low. In an earlier analysis of around 600 of the donors, most TCR beta V segments appeared in productive rearrangements about 90% or about 30% of the time, broadly matching IMGT annotations. In a later analysis, most CMV-associated TCR beta chains were found to appear HLA-restricted, with HLA associations seemingly driven largely by CMV exposure. Specific HLA alleles were associated with 15,000 to 20,000 TCR beta sequences at a false discovery rate of 0.05 in a later analysis. A later analysis found that TCR association rates varied across HLA loci, with DRB1 alleles showing the most associated TCRs and HLA-C alleles the fewest. In a later analysis, HLA-associated TCR beta chains were found to be more clonally expanded and to have lower generation probabilities than equally common non-associated chains. A later analysis reported that several top co-occurrence clusters appeared linked to parvovirus B19, influenza, CMV and Epstein-Barr virus. CMV serostatus was the only immune exposure information available for the cohort. V-gene and J-gene trimming of TCR beta chains was associated with a missense DCLRE1C variant in a later genetic analysis, and the association was replicated in an independent cohort. Roughly uniform sequencing depth across donors was assumed in presence/absence analyses, although this assumption may not hold. Because some donors lacked HLA typing at each locus, the association tests relied only on the typed subset. Three of the identified cytomegalovirus-associated TCR beta chains were confirmed in vitro to be specific for cytomegalovirus antigens. The cohort was sequenced for TCR beta chains only, and without alpha or paired-chain data the features that could be detected were limited. A cluster of highly shared sequence variants was judged likely to represent a technical artifact of the sequencing pipeline. Most TCR sequences were seen in very few donors, while some public TCRs were found in many individuals. A total of fewer than 200 TCR beta chains were listed by the study as associated with cytomegalovirus. Assigning TCR associations to individual alleles was difficult when HLA alleles, especially DR and DQ, strongly co-occurred. The classifier was reported to diagnose cytomegalovirus status with high specificity and sensitivity in both the original and validation cohorts. A further reported finding was that TCR beta sequences accurately predicted the HLA-A and HLA-B alleles for most subjects in the first cohort. It was suggested by the authors that the approach could potentially be generalized to other disease states and immunological phenotypes. Compared with the roughly 720-donor mean, donors in an Asian-associated ancestry cluster had fewer N-insertions in productive TCRs, according to a later genetic analysis. Correlated functional status among segregating V segments might reflect linkage disequilibrium, but an unknown experimental factor could not be ruled out.

As concerns this clone: Its binding antigen is unknown. No base quality values were provided; no much bigger clone lies one nucleotide off.

The sequence was collected from a woman between 25 and 40 years old in good health and CMV-seropositive. Specimen: PBMCs.

The bases read TGTGCCAGCAGACTAGCGGGGCGAAGCGAGTTCTTC. This encodes CASRLAGRSEFF. The chain uses TRBV27 and TRBJ2-1; the central 10 bases match TRBD2. The CDR3 contains 12 residues, cysteine and phenylalanine counted. Solely the CDR3 DNA is kept, with 36 bases framed from the first base. The germline V gene (reference sequence) specifies MNHEY as CDR1 and SMNVEV as CDR2. Trimming takes 6 bases off V and 14 bases off J; junction bases not matched to a gene: 7.